This entry is about one T cell receptor beta chain. Its cognate antigen is unknown. These data originate in a study of PD-1 blockade in classical Hodgkin lymphoma. Study conclusions and caveats: There was a significant rise in CD4+ TCR diversity by C4D1, with no such rise for CD8+. Newly diagnosed patients were said to have less baseline TCR diversity than healthy donors did. Possible causes of repertoire differences, disease activity or prior therapy, remain undefined.

Only in-frame clones appear in the TCRdb table, and some are missing; sequencing was by immunoSEQ multiplex PCR. The profile shows nearly 25,000 clones, approximately 80% of them singletons. Each and every patient relapsed after autologous stem cell transplantation, and patients got differing brentuximab vedotin exposure. Best responses fell into complete response, partial response or progressive disease. The germline V gene has CDR1 SGHNT and CDR2 YYREEE (reference sequence). The CDR3 contains 16 residues. With 0 bases removed from V and 0 bases from J, the gap between germline ends came to 11 bases.

The material was peripheral blood mononuclear cells (PBMCs), obtained at baseline. This sequence originates from a human donor with classical Hodgkin lymphoma. The chain carries TRBV5-4 and TRBJ2-3, with D perhaps matching TRBD2 (5 bases). The CDR3 nucleotides read TGTGCCAGCAGCTTGGAAACGGGGTTCAGCACAGATACGCAGTATTTT. It yields the protein CASSLETGFSTDTQYF.